These T cell receptor beta chains were read from a single sample in a study of cytomegalovirus exposure and HLA in healthy donors. TCRdb keeps only in-frame clones here, not all; method: immunoSEQ multiplex PCR. The sample shows around 150,000 clones, around 89% of them seen only once. Sequenced material: PBMCs. These receptor sequences come from a man in his late teens or twenties in good health and CMV-seronegative. Each CDR3 is given with its conserved first and last residue. Fields, in order: J gene, D gene, clone size, V gene, CDR3 protein, CDR3 DNA. A D gene is named only where the DNA matches it firmly. Clone size is stated in some rows and not others, as once, few, many or a class when expanded.

j_call: TRBJ1-2
d_call: .
clone_size: .
v_call: TRBV19
cdr3_aa: CASSLTGSYGYTF
cdr3_nt: TGTGCCAGTAGCCTGACAGGCTCCTATGGCTACACCTTC

j_call: TRBJ1-1
d_call: TRBD1
clone_size: .
v_call: TRBV19
cdr3_aa: CASSIDRTGLKEAFF
cdr3_nt: TGTGCCAGTAGTATAGACCGGACAGGACTCAAGGAAGCTTTCTTT

j_call: TRBJ1-5
d_call: .
clone_size: .
v_call: TRBV7-8
cdr3_aa: CASALGQADQPQHF
cdr3_nt: TGTGCCAGCGCTTTGGGACAAGCCGATCAGCCCCAGCATTTT

j_call: TRBJ1-6
d_call: .
clone_size: once
v_call: TRBV6-5
cdr3_aa: CASSYSRQGNSPLHF
cdr3_nt: TGTGCCAGCAGTTACTCTCGGCAGGGTAATTCACCCCTCCACTTT

j_call: TRBJ2-1
d_call: TRBD2
clone_size: .
v_call: TRBV2
cdr3_aa: CASSAGTSGNEQFF
cdr3_nt: TGTGCCAGCAGTGCCGGGACTAGCGGCAATGAGCAGTTCTTC

j_call: TRBJ2-1
d_call: TRBD1
clone_size: .
v_call: TRBV13
cdr3_aa: CASSQGGTGLVNEQFF
cdr3_nt: TGTGCCAGCAGCCAGGGGGGGACAGGGCTTGTCAATGAGCAGTTCTTC

j_call: TRBJ2-6
d_call: TRBD1
clone_size: once
v_call: TRBV11-2
cdr3_aa: CASGQGSGANVLTF
cdr3_nt: TGTGCCAGCGGACAGGGATCTGGGGCCAACGTCCTGACTTTC

j_call: TRBJ2-7
d_call: .
clone_size: .
v_call: TRBV2
cdr3_aa: CASSRDIPYEQYF
cdr3_nt: TGTGCCAGCAGTCGGGACATCCCCTACGAGCAGTACTTC

j_call: TRBJ1-1
d_call: .
clone_size: .
v_call: TRBV29-1
cdr3_aa: CSVEGGDGTEAFF
cdr3_nt: TGCAGCGTTGAGGGGGGAGACGGGACTGAAGCTTTCTTT

j_call: TRBJ1-1
d_call: .
clone_size: .
v_call: TRBV5-5
cdr3_aa: CASSLFWEVDEAFF
cdr3_nt: TGTGCCAGCAGCTTGTTTTGGGAGGTGGATGAAGCTTTCTTT

j_call: TRBJ2-1
d_call: TRBD1
clone_size: .
v_call: TRBV28
cdr3_aa: CASSFLGQGVYNEQFF
cdr3_nt: TGTGCCAGCAGTTTCCTCGGACAGGGGGTGTACAATGAGCAGTTCTTC

j_call: TRBJ2-7
d_call: TRBD1
clone_size: .
v_call: TRBV4-1
cdr3_aa: CASSQGRQGNEQYF
cdr3_nt: TGCGCCAGCAGCCAAGGGAGACAGGGAAACGAGCAGTACTTC

j_call: TRBJ1-5
d_call: .
clone_size: once
v_call: TRBV7-2
cdr3_aa: CASSLVSVNQPQHF
cdr3_nt: TGTGCCAGCAGCTTAGTGTCGGTCAATCAGCCCCAGCATTTT

j_call: TRBJ2-7
d_call: .
clone_size: .
v_call: TRBV2
cdr3_aa: CASSNSDEQYF
cdr3_nt: TGTGCCAGCAGCAACTCCGACGAGCAGTACTTC

j_call: TRBJ2-2
d_call: .
clone_size: .
v_call: TRBV5-6
cdr3_aa: CASSLVPGQNTGELFF
cdr3_nt: TGTGCCAGCAGCTTGGTTCCAGGGCAGAACACCGGGGAGCTGTTTTTT

j_call: TRBJ2-2
d_call: TRBD1
clone_size: .
v_call: TRBV6-4
cdr3_aa: CASSRQGGNDGELFF
cdr3_nt: TGTGCCAGCAGTCGACAGGGGGGCAATGACGGGGAGCTGTTTTTT

j_call: TRBJ2-3
d_call: TRBD2
clone_size: .
v_call: TRBV27
cdr3_aa: CASSLAAGSRNTQYF
cdr3_nt: TGTGCCAGCAGTCTTGCAGCGGGGAGTAGAAATACGCAGTATTTT

j_call: TRBJ1-5
d_call: .
clone_size: .
v_call: TRBV19
cdr3_aa: CASRLQGVWDQPQHF
cdr3_nt: TGTGCCAGTAGACTACAGGGTGTGTGGGATCAGCCCCAGCATTTT

j_call: TRBJ2-5
d_call: TRBD2
clone_size: .
v_call: TRBV5-1
cdr3_aa: CASSLVGGVEETQYF
cdr3_nt: TGCGCCAGCAGCTTGGTGGGGGGGGTTGAAGAGACCCAGTACTTC

j_call: TRBJ2-3
d_call: .
clone_size: .
v_call: TRBV4-1
cdr3_aa: CASSQVSTDTQYF
cdr3_nt: TGCGCCAGCAGCCAAGTATCGACAGATACGCAGTATTTT

j_call: TRBJ2-4
d_call: .
clone_size: once
v_call: TRBV6-5
cdr3_aa: CASSGRYLKNIQYF
cdr3_nt: TGTGCCAGCAGTGGGCGATATCTCAAAAACATTCAGTACTTC

j_call: TRBJ2-5
d_call: TRBD1
clone_size: .
v_call: TRBV6-5
cdr3_aa: CASSFGQAQETQYF
cdr3_nt: TGTGCCAGCAGTTTTGGACAGGCGCAAGAGACCCAGTACTTC

j_call: TRBJ1-6
d_call: TRBD1
clone_size: .
v_call: TRBV18
cdr3_aa: CASSPSQGVNNSPLHF
cdr3_nt: TGTGCCAGCTCACCATCACAGGGGGTGAATAATTCACCCCTCCACTTT

j_call: TRBJ1-5
d_call: .
clone_size: once
v_call: TRBV15
cdr3_aa: CATSRDPGDSNQPQHF
cdr3_nt: TGTGCCACCAGCAGAGATCCAGGGGATAGCAATCAGCCCCAGCATTTT

j_call: TRBJ1-6
d_call: .
clone_size: .
v_call: TRBV10-2
cdr3_aa: CASRAQQGRNSPLHF
cdr3_nt: TGCGCCAGCAGAGCGCAACAGGGAAGGAATTCACCCCTCCACTTT

j_call: TRBJ1-3
d_call: .
clone_size: once
v_call: TRBV12-2
cdr3_aa: CAINSGQDSGNTIYF
cdr3_nt: TGTGCAATAAACTCGGGACAGGACTCTGGAAACACCATATATTTT

j_call: TRBJ1-4
d_call: .
clone_size: .
v_call: TRBV27
cdr3_aa: CASSLNGGPLFF
cdr3_nt: TGTGCCAGCAGTTTAAACGGGGGGCCACTGTTTTTT

j_call: TRBJ2-4
d_call: .
clone_size: .
v_call: TRBV6-5
cdr3_aa: CASSYSSPGAKNIQYF
cdr3_nt: TGTGCCAGCAGTTACTCGAGTCCGGGTGCCAAAAACATTCAGTACTTC

j_call: TRBJ2-2
d_call: TRBD1
clone_size: .
v_call: TRBV6-1
cdr3_aa: CASSGGTGYTGELFF
cdr3_nt: TGTGCCAGCAGTGGAGGGACAGGGTACACCGGGGAGCTGTTTTTT

j_call: TRBJ1-5
d_call: .
clone_size: few
v_call: TRBV2
cdr3_aa: CASSAFGGVSNQPQHF
cdr3_nt: TGTGCCAGCAGTGCCTTCGGGGGGGTTAGCAATCAGCCCCAGCATTTT

j_call: TRBJ1-4
d_call: .
clone_size: .
v_call: TRBV13
cdr3_aa: CASSLGRGEDATNEKLFF
cdr3_nt: TGTGCCAGCAGCTTAGGGCGGGGGGAAGACGCAACTAATGAAAAACTGTTTTTT

j_call: TRBJ2-7
d_call: .
clone_size: .
v_call: TRBV27
cdr3_aa: CASSARFSSSYEQYF
cdr3_nt: TGTGCCAGCAGTGCCCGTTTTAGCAGCTCCTACGAGCAGTACTTC

j_call: TRBJ1-1
d_call: TRBD1
clone_size: .
v_call: TRBV5-1
cdr3_aa: CASSDGTGGEAVSEAFF
cdr3_nt: TGCGCCAGCAGCGACGGGACAGGGGGCGAGGCCGTATCTGAAGCTTTCTTT

j_call: TRBJ2-3
d_call: TRBD2
clone_size: .
v_call: TRBV29-1
cdr3_aa: CSVGEGTDTQYF
cdr3_nt: TGCAGCGTTGGGGAGGGGACAGATACGCAGTATTTT

j_call: TRBJ1-4
d_call: .
clone_size: .
v_call: TRBV29-1
cdr3_aa: CSVDSSGDEKLFF
cdr3_nt: TGCAGCGTTGATAGCTCAGGGGATGAAAAACTGTTTTTT

j_call: TRBJ1-5
d_call: .
clone_size: .
v_call: TRBV7-2
cdr3_aa: CASSLAGSGNQPQHF
cdr3_nt: TGTGCCAGCAGCTTAGCGGGGTCGGGGAATCAGCCCCAGCATTTT

j_call: TRBJ2-3
d_call: TRBD2
clone_size: .
v_call: TRBV2
cdr3_aa: CASSDRASGGPTDTQYF
cdr3_nt: TGTGCCAGCAGTGATCGGGCTAGCGGGGGGCCCACAGATACGCAGTATTTT

j_call: TRBJ1-2
d_call: TRBD1
clone_size: .
v_call: TRBV19
cdr3_aa: CASSIPGQGYGYTF
cdr3_nt: TGTGCCAGTAGTATCCCGGGACAGGGCTATGGCTACACCTTC

j_call: TRBJ1-5
d_call: .
clone_size: .
v_call: TRBV6-5
cdr3_aa: CASSIREGNQPQHF
cdr3_nt: TGTGCCAGCAGTATCAGGGAGGGCAATCAGCCCCAGCATTTT

j_call: TRBJ2-1
d_call: .
clone_size: .
v_call: TRBV15
cdr3_aa: CATSRESVYNEQFF
cdr3_nt: TGTGCCACCAGCAGAGAATCAGTTTACAATGAGCAGTTCTTC

j_call: TRBJ1-2
d_call: TRBD1
clone_size: .
v_call: TRBV4-3
cdr3_aa: CASSQSTGEVNYGYTF
cdr3_nt: TGCGCCAGCAGCCAGTCGACAGGGGAAGTTAACTATGGCTACACCTTC

j_call: TRBJ2-1
d_call: .
clone_size: .
v_call: TRBV28
cdr3_aa: CASRWDGSYNEQFF
cdr3_nt: TGTGCCAGCAGATGGGACGGGAGCTACAATGAGCAGTTCTTC

j_call: TRBJ2-1
d_call: .
clone_size: .
v_call: TRBV28
cdr3_aa: CASRYQGIGYNEQFF
cdr3_nt: TGTGCCAGCAGGTATCAGGGCATTGGGTACAATGAGCAGTTCTTC

j_call: TRBJ2-1
d_call: .
clone_size: .
v_call: TRBV11-2
cdr3_aa: CASSPTGAGHNEQFF
cdr3_nt: TGTGCCAGCAGCCCTACTGGCGCGGGGCACAATGAGCAGTTCTTC

j_call: TRBJ2-2
d_call: TRBD1
clone_size: .
v_call: TRBV7-9
cdr3_aa: CASSRDRNTGELFF
cdr3_nt: TGTGCCAGCAGCCGGGACAGGAACACCGGGGAGCTGTTTTTT

j_call: TRBJ2-1
d_call: TRBD2
clone_size: once
v_call: TRBV5-1
cdr3_aa: CASSASSGSYNEQFF
cdr3_nt: TGCGCCAGCAGCGCCTCTAGCGGGTCCTACAATGAGCAGTTCTTC

j_call: TRBJ2-3
d_call: TRBD2
clone_size: .
v_call: TRBV4-1
cdr3_aa: CASSQVSRGGADTQYF
cdr3_nt: TGCGCCAGCAGCCAAGTTAGCCGGGGGGGGGCAGATACGCAGTATTTT

j_call: TRBJ2-2
d_call: .
clone_size: .
v_call: TRBV5-1
cdr3_aa: CASSLALGATGELFF
cdr3_nt: TGCGCCAGCAGCTTGGCGTTAGGGGCCACCGGGGAGCTGTTTTTT

j_call: TRBJ2-7
d_call: .
clone_size: .
v_call: TRBV28
cdr3_aa: CASSKIAGYEQYF
cdr3_nt: TGTGCCAGCAGCAAAATCGCAGGCTACGAGCAGTACTTC

j_call: TRBJ1-1
d_call: .
clone_size: .
v_call: TRBV10-3
cdr3_aa: CAISVEGDTEAFF
cdr3_nt: TGTGCCATCAGTGTCGAAGGGGACACTGAAGCTTTCTTT

j_call: TRBJ1-3
d_call: .
clone_size: .
v_call: TRBV6-5
cdr3_aa: CASSYTSPDNGNTIYF
cdr3_nt: TGTGCCAGCAGTTACACCTCACCCGACAATGGAAACACCATATATTTT

j_call: TRBJ1-3
d_call: .
clone_size: .
v_call: TRBV6-5
cdr3_aa: CASSYSQAGNTIYF
cdr3_nt: TGTGCCAGCAGTTACTCCCAGGCTGGAAACACCATATATTTT

j_call: TRBJ2-1
d_call: TRBD2
clone_size: once
v_call: TRBV6-5
cdr3_aa: CASSYSVGRGYNEQFF
cdr3_nt: TGTGCCAGCAGTTACTCGGTCGGGAGGGGCTACAATGAGCAGTTCTTC

j_call: TRBJ1-2
d_call: TRBD1
clone_size: .
v_call: TRBV19
cdr3_aa: CASSPGGSYGYTF
cdr3_nt: TGTGCCAGCTCCCCAGGGGGATCCTATGGCTACACCTTC

j_call: TRBJ1-6
d_call: TRBD1
clone_size: .
v_call: TRBV19
cdr3_aa: CASKNRDRDNSPLHF
cdr3_nt: TGTGCCAGTAAGAACCGGGACAGAGATAATTCACCCCTCCACTTT

j_call: TRBJ2-7
d_call: .
clone_size: .
v_call: TRBV6-1
cdr3_aa: CASSDHITGNPYEQYF
cdr3_nt: TGTGCCAGCAGTGATCACATTACAGGGAACCCTTACGAGCAGTACTTC

j_call: TRBJ2-3
d_call: TRBD2
clone_size: .
v_call: TRBV5-1
cdr3_aa: CASSLAAGGQTDTQYF
cdr3_nt: TGCGCCAGCAGCTTGGCCGCGGGGGGGCAAACAGATACGCAGTATTTT

j_call: TRBJ2-7
d_call: TRBD2
clone_size: .
v_call: TRBV29-1
cdr3_aa: CSVERGTSGSGEQYF
cdr3_nt: TGCAGCGTCGAAAGAGGGACTAGCGGGAGTGGAGAGCAGTACTTC

j_call: TRBJ2-1
d_call: .
clone_size: .
v_call: TRBV5-4
cdr3_aa: CASSLVLAPHEQFF
cdr3_nt: TGTGCCAGCAGCTTGGTACTAGCTCCCCATGAGCAGTTCTTC

j_call: TRBJ1-3
d_call: .
clone_size: .
v_call: TRBV28
cdr3_aa: CASSSRGNSGNTIYF
cdr3_nt: TGTGCCAGCAGTTCCCGGGGTAACTCTGGAAACACCATATATTTT